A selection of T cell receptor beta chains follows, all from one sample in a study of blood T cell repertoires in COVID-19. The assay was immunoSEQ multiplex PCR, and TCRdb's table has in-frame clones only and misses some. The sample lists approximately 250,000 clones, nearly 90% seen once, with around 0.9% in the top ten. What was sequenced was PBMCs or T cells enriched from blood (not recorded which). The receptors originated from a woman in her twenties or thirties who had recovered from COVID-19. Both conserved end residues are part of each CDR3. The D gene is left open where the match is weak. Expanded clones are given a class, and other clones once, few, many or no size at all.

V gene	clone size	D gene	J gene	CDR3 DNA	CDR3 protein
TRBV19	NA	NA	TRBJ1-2	TGTGCCAGTAGCCAGACTAGGGTGTCCGACTATGGCTACACCTTC	CASSQTRVSDYGYTF
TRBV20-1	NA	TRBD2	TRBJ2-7	TGCAGTGCTCGTGACGGGACTAGCAGGTACGAGCAGTACTTC	CSARDGTSRYEQYF
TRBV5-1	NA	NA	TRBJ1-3	TGCGCCAGCAGCTTGGTTGGGGGGGACTTCTCTGGAAACACCATATATTTT	CASSLVGGDFSGNTIYF
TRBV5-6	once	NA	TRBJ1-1	TGTGCCAGCAGCTACCCTGAGGGGGATCCCGAGCGTGAAGCTTTCTTT	CASSYPEGDPEREAFF
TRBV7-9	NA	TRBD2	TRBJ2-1	TGTGCCAGCAGCTCACGAGGACTAGGAGACAATGAGCAGTTCTTC	CASSSRGLGDNEQFF
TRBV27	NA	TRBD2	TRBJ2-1	TGTGCCAGCAGTCACTTCGGACTAGCGGGAGGGGATGAGCAGTTCTTC	CASSHFGLAGGDEQFF
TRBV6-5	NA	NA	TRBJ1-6	TGTGCCAGCAGTTACCGAAAGGACTTGGCGCCCCTCCACTTT	CASSYRKDLAPLHF
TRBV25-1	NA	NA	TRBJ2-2	TGTGCCAGCAGTGAATCCCCTCCCGGGGAGCTGTTTTTT	CASSESPPGELFF
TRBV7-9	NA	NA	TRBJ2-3	TGTGCCAGCAGCTCAGGGGCAGATACGCAGTATTTT	CASSSGADTQYF
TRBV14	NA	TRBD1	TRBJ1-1	TGTGCCAGCAGCCAAAGGGTCCTTCGGTCGATACAGGGGGCAGCTTTCTTT	CASSQRVLRSIQGAAFF
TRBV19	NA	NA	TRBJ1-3	TGTGCCAGTAGTATAGCGGGAGGCCCCTCTGGAAACACCATATATTTT	CASSIAGGPSGNTIYF
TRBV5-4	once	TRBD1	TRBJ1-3	TGTGCCAGCAGCCGACGGACAGGGGGATTCTCTGGAAACACCATATATTTT	CASSRRTGGFSGNTIYF
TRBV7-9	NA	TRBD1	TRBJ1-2	TGTGCCAGCAGCTCAGGTGGGACAGGGTACTATGGCTACACCTTC	CASSSGGTGYYGYTF
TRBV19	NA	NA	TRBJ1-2	TGTGCCAGTAGTATGGACAGTAACTATGGCTACACCTTC	CASSMDSNYGYTF
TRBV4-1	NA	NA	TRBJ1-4	TGCGCCAGCAGCGGACGTCTAGGGTCGGGGGAAAAACTGTTTTTT	CASSGRLGSGEKLFF
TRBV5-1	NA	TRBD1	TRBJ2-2	TGCGCCAGCAGCCCGGGCAGGGGGCCCGACGGGGAGCTGTTTTTT	CASSPGRGPDGELFF